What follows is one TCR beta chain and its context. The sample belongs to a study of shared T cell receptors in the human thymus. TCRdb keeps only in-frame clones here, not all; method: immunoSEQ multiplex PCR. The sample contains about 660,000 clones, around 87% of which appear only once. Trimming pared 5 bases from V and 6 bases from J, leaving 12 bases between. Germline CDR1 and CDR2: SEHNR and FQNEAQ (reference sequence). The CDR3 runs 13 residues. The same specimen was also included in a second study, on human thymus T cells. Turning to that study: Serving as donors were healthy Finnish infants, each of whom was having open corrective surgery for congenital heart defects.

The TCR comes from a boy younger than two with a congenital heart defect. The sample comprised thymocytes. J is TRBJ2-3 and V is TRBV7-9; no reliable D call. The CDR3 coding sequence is TGTGCCAGCAGCCCCCCAACTACGGATACGCAGTATTTT. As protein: CASSPPTTDTQYF.